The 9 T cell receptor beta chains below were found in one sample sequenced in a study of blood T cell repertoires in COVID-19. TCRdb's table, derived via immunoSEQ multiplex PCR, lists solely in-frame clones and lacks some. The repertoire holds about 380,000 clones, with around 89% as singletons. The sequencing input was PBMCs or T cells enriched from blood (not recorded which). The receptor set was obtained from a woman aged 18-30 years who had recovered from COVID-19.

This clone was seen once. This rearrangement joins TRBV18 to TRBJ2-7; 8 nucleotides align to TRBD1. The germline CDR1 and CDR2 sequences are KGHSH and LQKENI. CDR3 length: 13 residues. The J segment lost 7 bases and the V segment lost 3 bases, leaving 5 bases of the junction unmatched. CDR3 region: CASSPTGDREQYF. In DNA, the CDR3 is TGTGCCAGCTCACCGACAGGGGACCGGGAGCAGTACTTC.

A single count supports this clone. CDR3 loop: CASSGGDRAGETQYF. CDR3 coding DNA: TGTGCCAGCAGCGGGGGAGACAGGGCGGGAGAGACCCAGTACTTC. The rearrangement links TRBV5-5 to TRBJ2-5; TRBD1 aligns across 7 bases. The J segment lost 4 bases and the V segment lost 4 bases, leaving 10 bases of the junction unmatched. CDR3 length equals 15 residues. Germline CDR1 reads SGHKS; CDR2 reads YYEKEE (reference sequence).

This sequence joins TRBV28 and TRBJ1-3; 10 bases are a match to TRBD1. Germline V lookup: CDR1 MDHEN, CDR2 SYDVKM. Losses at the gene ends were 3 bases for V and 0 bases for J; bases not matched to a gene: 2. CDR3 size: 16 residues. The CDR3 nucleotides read TGTGCCAGCAGTTTCGGGACAGGGGTCTCTGGAAACACCATATATTTT. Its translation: CASSFGTGVSGNTIYF.

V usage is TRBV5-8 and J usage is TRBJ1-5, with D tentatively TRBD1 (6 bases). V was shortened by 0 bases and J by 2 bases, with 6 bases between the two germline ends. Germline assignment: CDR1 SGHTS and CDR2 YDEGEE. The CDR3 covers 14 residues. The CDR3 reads CASSLGTGNQPQHF. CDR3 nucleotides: TGTGCCAGCAGCTTGGGGACAGGCAATCAGCCCCAGCATTTT.

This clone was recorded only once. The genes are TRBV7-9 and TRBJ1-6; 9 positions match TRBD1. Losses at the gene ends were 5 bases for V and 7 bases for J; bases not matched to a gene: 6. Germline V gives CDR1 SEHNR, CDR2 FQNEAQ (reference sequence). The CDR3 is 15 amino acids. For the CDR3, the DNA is TGTGCCAGCAGCCAAGGACAGGGGACGAATTCACCCCTCCACTTT. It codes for CASSQGQGTNSPLHF.

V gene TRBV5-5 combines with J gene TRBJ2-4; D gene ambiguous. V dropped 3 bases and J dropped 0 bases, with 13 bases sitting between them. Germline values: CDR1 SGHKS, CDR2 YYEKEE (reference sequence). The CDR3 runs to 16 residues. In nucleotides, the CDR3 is TGTGCCAGCAGCTCTCCTCGGTCCCTAGCCAAAAACATTCAGTACTTC. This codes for CASSSPRSLAKNIQYF.

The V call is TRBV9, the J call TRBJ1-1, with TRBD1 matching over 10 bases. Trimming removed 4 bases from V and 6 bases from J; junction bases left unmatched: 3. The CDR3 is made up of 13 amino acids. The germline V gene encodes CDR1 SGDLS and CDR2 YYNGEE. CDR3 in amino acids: CASSRGQGPEAFF. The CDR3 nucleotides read TGTGCCAGCAGCAGGGGACAGGGGCCTGAAGCTTTCTTT.

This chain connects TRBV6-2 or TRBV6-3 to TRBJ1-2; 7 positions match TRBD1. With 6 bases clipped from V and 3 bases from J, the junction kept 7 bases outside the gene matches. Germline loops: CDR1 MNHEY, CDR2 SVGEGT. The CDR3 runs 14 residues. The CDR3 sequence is CASSNTGAHYGYTF. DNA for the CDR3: TGTGCCAGCAGCAACACAGGGGCTCACTATGGCTACACCTTC.

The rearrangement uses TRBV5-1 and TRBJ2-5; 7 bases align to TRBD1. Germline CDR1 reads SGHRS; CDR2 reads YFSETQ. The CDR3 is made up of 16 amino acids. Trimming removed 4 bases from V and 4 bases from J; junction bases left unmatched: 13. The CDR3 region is CASSMPDRVDRETQYF. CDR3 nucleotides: TGCGCCAGCAGCATGCCTGACAGGGTAGATAGAGAGACCCAGTACTTC. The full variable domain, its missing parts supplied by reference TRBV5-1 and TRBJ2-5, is KAGVTQTPRYLIKTRGQQVTLSCSPISGHRSVSWYQQTPGQGLQFLFEYFSETQRNKGNFPGRFSGRQFSNSRSEMNVSTLELGDSALYLCASSMPDRVDRETQYFGPGTRLLVL.